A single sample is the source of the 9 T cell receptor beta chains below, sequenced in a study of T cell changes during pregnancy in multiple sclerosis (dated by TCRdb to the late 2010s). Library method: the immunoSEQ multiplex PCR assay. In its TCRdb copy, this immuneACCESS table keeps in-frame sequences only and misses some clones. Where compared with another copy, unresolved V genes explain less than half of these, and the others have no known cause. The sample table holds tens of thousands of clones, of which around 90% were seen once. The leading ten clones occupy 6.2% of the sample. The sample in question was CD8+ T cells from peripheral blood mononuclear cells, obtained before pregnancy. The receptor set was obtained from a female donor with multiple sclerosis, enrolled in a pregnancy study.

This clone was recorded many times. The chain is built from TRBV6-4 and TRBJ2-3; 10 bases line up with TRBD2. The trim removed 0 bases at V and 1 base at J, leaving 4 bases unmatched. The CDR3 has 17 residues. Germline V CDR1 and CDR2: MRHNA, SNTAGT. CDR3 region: CASSDSTLAGGTDTQYF. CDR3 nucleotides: TGTGCCAGCAGTGACTCAACCCTAGCGGGAGGCACAGATACGCAGTATTTT.

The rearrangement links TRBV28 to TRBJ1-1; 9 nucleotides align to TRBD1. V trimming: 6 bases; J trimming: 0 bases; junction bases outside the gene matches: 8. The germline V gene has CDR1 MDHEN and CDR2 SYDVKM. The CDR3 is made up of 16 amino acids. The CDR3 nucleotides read TGTGCCAGCAGCCTCACAGGGGGCGCATTGAACACTGAAGCTTTCTTT. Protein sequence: CASSLTGGALNTEAFF. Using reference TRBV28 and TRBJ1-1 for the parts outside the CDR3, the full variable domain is DVKVTQSSRYLVKRTGEKVFLECVQDMDHENMFWYRQDPGLGLRLIYFSYDVKMKEKGDIPEGYSVSREKKERFSLILESASTNQTSMYLCASSLTGGALNTEAFFGQGTRLTVV.

The CDR3 nucleotides read TGTGCCAGCAGCCAAGATTCGGCTAGCGGCCACAATGAGCAGTTCTTC. It specifies CASSQDSASGHNEQFF. The genes are TRBV4-2 and TRBJ2-1, with TRBD2 matching over 7 bases. This CDR3 has 16 residues. Losses at the gene ends were 0 bases for V and 5 bases for J; bases not matched to a gene: 7. The germline V gene has CDR1 LGHNA and CDR2 YNFKEQ.

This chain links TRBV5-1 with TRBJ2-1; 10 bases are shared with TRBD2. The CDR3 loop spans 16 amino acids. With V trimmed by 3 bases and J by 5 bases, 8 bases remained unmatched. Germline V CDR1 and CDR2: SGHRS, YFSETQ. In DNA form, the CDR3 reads TGCGCCAGCAGCTATGAGCGGGAGGGCCTTCACAATGAGCAGTTCTTC. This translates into CASSYEREGLHNEQFF.

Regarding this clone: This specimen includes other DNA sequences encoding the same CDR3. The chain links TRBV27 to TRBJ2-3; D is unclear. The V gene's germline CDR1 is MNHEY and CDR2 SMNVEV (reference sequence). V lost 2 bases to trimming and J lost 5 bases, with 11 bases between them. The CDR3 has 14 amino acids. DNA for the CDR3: TGTGCCAGCAGTTTAGTCTCCCTACGAGATACGCAGTATTTT. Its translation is CASSLVSLRDTQYF.

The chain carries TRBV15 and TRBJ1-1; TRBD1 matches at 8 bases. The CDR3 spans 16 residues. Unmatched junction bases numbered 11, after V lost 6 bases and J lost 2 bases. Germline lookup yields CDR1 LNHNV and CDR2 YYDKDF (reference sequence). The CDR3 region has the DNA TGTGCCACCAGTCCCCCCGGGACAGGCGCAAACACTGAAGCTTTCTTT. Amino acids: CATSPPGTGANTEAFF.

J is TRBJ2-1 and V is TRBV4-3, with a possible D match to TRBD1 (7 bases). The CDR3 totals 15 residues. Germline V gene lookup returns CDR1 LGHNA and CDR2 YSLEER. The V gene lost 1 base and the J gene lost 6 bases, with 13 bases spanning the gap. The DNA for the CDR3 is TGCGCCAGCAGCCAAGGGAGGGCAGGGGGCAATGAGCAGTTCTTC. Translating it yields CASSQGRAGGNEQFF.

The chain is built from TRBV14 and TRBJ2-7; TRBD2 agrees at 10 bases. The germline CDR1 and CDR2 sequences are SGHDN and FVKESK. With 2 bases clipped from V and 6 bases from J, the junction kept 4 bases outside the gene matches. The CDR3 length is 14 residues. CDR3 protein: CASSQLAGVLEQYF. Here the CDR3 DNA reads TGTGCCAGCAGCCAACTAGCGGGAGTACTCGAGCAGTACTTC.

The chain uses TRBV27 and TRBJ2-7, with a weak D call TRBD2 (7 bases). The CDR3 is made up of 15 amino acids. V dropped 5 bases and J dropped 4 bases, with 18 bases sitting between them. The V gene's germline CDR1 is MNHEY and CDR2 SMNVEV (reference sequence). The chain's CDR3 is CASSVLSEGGYEQYF. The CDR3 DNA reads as TGTGCCAGCAGTGTCCTTAGCGAGGGGGGGTACGAGCAGTACTTC.